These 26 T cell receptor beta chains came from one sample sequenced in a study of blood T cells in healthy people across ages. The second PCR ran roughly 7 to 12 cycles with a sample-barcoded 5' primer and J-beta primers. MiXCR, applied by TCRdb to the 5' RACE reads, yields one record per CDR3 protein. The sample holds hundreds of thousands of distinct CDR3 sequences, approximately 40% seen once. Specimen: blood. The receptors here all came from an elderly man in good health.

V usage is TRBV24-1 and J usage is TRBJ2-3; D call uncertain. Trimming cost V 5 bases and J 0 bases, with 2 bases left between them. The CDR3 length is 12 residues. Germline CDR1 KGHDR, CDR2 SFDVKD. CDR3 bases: TGTGCCACCAGTGCTAGCACAGATACGCAGTATTTT. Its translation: CATSASTDTQYF.

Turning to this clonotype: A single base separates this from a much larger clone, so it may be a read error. CDR3 sequence (DNA): TGTGCCAGCAGCACACTAGTGGGCCTTAGCACAGATACGCAGTATTTT. This sequence encodes CASSTLVGLSTDTQYF. This chain connects TRBV7-9 to TRBJ2-3, with TRBD2 as a possible D gene (5 bases). V shed 5 bases and J shed 0 bases, with 15 bases lying between them. The CDR3 is 16 residues long. In germline, CDR1 is SEHNR, CDR2 FQNEAQ (reference sequence).

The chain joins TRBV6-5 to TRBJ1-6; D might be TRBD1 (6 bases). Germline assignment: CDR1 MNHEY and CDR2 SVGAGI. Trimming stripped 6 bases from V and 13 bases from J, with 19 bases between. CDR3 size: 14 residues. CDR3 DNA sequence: TGTGCCAGCAGCCCCTCCGTACAGGGTGTTCCCCTCCACTTT. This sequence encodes CASSPSVQGVPLHF.

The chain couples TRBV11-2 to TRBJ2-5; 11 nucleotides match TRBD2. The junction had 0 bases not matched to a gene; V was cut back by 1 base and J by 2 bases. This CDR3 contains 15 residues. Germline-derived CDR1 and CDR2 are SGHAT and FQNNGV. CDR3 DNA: TGTGCCAGCAGCTTAGTAGCGGGGGGGCAAGAGACCCAGTACTTC. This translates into CASSLVAGGQETQYF.

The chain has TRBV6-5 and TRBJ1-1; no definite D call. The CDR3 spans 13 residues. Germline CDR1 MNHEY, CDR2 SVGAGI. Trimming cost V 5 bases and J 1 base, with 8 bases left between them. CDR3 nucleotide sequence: TGTGCCAGCAGTAAGGACCGGAACACTGAAGCTTTCTTT. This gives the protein CASSKDRNTEAFF.

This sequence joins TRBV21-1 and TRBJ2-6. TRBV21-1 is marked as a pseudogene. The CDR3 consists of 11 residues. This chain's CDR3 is CASSTSNVLTF. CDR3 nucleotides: TGTGCCAGCAGCACCTCCAACGTCCTGACTTTC.

This CDR3 reads CATSDSTSTGVNTGELFF. The CDR3 DNA reads TGTGCCACCAGTGATTCCACCTCAACAGGAGTGAACACCGGGGAGCTGTTTTTT. This chain connects TRBV24-1 to TRBJ2-2; weak D call: TRBD1 (5 bases). V was cut by 2 bases and J by 1 base, with 16 bases left in between. The CDR3 loop spans 18 amino acids. Per germline, CDR1 KGHDR and CDR2 SFDVKD.

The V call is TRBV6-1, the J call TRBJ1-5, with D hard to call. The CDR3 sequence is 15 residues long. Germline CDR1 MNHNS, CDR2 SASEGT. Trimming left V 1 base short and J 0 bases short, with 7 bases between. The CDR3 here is CASSEVGYSNQPQHF. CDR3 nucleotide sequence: TGTGCCAGCAGTGAAGTGGGGTATAGCAATCAGCCCCAGCATTTT.

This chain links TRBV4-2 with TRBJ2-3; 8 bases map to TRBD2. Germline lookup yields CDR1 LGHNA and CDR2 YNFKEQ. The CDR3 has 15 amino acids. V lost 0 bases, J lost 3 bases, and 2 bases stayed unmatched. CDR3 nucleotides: TGTGCCAGCAGCCAAGATAGACTAGCGACAGATACGCAGTATTTT. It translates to CASSQDRLATDTQYF.

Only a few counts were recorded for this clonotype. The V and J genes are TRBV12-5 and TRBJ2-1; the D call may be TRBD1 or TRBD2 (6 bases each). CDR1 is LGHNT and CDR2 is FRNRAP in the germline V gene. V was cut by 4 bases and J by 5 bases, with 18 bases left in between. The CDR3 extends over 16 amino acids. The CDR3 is CASGSPDVGGNNEQFF. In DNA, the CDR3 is TGTGCTAGTGGTTCCCCGGATGTAGGGGGGAACAATGAGCAGTTCTTC.

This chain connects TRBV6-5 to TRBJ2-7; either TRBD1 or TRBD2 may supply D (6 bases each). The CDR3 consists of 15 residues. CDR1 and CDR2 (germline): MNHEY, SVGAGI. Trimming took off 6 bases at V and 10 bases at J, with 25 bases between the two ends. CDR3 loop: CASRLSTGKREAQYF. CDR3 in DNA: TGTGCCAGCAGACTGTCCACAGGGAAGAGGGAGGCCCAGTACTTC.

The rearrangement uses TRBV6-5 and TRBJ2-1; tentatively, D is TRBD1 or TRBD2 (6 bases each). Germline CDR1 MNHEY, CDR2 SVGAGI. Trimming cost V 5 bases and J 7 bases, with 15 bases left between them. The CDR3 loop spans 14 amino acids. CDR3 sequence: CASSRGGLGNEQFF. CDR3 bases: TGTGCCAGCAGTCGAGGGGGGCTCGGTAATGAGCAGTTCTTC.

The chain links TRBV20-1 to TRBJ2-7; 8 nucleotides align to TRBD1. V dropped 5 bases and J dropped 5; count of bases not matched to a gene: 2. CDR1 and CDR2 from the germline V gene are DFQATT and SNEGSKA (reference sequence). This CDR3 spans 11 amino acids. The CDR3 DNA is TGCAGTGCTGACAGGGGCAACGAGCAGTACTTC. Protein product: CSADRGNEQYF.

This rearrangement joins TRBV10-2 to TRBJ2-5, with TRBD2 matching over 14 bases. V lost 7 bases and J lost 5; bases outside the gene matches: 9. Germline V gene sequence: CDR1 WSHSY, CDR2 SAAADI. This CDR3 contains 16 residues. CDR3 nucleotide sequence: TGCGCCAGCACTCTGGGACTAGCGGGAGCGAAGGAGACCCAGTACTTC. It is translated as CASTLGLAGAKETQYF.

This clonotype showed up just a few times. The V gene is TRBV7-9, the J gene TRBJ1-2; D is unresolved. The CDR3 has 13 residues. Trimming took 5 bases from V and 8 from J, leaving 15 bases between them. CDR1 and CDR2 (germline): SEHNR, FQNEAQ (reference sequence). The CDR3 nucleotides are TGTGCCAGCAGCGGGCTCGCCGCAGAAGGCTACACCTTC. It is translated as CASSGLAAEGYTF.

The CDR3 loop is CSASEGATNEKLFF. The CDR3 nucleotides read TGCAGTGCTAGCGAAGGAGCAACTAATGAAAAACTGTTTTTT. The V gene is TRBV20-1, the J gene TRBJ1-4; D ambiguous. The ends were cut back, 3 bases at V and 0 bases at J, with 8 bases in the middle. Germline CDR1 DFQATT, CDR2 SNEGSKA (reference sequence). The CDR3 consists of 14 residues.

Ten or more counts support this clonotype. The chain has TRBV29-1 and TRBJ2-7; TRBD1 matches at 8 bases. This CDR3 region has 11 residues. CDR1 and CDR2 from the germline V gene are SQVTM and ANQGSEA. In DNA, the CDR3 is TGCAGTGTAGGACAGGGCGGCGAGCAGTACTTC. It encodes CSVGQGGEQYF.

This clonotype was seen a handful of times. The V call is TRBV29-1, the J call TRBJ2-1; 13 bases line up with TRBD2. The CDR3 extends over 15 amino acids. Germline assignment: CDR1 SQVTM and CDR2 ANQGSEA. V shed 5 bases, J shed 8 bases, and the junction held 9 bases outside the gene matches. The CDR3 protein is CSVKFAGTSGDEQFF. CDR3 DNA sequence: TGCAGCGTTAAATTTGCCGGGACTAGCGGGGATGAGCAGTTCTTC.

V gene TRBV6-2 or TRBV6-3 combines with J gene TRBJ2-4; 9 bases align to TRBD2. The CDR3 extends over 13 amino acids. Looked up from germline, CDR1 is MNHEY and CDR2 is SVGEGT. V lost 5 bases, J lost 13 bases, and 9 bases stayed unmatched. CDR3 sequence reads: CASSAGGTWEQYF. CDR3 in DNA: TGTGCCAGCAGTGCGGGGGGGACTTGGGAGCAGTACTTC.

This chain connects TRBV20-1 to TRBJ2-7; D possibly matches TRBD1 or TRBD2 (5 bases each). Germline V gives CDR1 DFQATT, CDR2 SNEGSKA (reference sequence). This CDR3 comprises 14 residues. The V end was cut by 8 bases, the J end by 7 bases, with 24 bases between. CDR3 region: CSTMGESSYNEQYF. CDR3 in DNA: TGCAGTACTATGGGGGAATCTTCCTACAATGAGCAGTACTTC.

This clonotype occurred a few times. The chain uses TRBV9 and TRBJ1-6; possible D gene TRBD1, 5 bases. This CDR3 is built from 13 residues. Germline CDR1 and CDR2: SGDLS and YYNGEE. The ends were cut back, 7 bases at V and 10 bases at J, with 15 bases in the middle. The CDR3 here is CASGAGGPSPLHF. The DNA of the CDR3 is TGTGCCAGCGGGGCGGGCGGCCCCTCACCCCTCCACTTT.

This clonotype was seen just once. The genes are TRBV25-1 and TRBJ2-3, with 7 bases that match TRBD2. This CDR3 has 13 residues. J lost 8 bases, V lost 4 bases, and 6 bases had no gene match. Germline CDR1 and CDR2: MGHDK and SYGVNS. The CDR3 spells CASSAPASGTQYF. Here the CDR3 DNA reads TGTGCCAGCAGTGCCCCGGCTAGCGGTACGCAGTATTTT. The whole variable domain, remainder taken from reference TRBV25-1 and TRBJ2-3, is EADIYQTPRYLVIGTGKKITLECSQTMGHDKMYWYQQDPGMELHLIHYSYGVNSTEKGDLSSESTVSRIRTEHFPLTLESARPSHTSQYLCASSAPASGTQYFGPGTRLTVL.

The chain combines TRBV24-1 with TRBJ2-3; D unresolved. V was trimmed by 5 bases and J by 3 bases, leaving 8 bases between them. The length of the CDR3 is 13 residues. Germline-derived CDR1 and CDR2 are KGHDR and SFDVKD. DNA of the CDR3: TGTGCCACCAGTGCGGGTTGGACAGATACGCAGTATTTT. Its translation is CATSAGWTDTQYF.

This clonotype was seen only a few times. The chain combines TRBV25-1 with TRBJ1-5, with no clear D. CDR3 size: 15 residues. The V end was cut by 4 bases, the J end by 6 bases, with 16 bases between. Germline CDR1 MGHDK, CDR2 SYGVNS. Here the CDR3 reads CASSAKGSFPQPQHF. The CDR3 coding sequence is TGTGCCAGCAGTGCCAAGGGTTCATTTCCTCAGCCCCAGCATTTT.

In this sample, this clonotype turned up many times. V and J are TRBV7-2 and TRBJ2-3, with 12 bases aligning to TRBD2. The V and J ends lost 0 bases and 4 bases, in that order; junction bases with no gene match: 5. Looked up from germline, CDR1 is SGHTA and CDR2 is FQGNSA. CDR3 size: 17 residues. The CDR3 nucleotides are TGTGCCAGCAGCTTAGCACTAGCGGGGGGCGGGTCAGATACGCAGTATTTT. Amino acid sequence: CASSLALAGGGSDTQYF.

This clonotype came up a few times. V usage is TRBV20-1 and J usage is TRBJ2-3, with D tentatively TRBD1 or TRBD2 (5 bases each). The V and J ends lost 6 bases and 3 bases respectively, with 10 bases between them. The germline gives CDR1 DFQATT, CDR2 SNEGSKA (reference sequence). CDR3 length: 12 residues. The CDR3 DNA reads TGCAGTGCCGACGGGACGACAGATACGCAGTATTTT. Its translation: CSADGTTDTQYF.